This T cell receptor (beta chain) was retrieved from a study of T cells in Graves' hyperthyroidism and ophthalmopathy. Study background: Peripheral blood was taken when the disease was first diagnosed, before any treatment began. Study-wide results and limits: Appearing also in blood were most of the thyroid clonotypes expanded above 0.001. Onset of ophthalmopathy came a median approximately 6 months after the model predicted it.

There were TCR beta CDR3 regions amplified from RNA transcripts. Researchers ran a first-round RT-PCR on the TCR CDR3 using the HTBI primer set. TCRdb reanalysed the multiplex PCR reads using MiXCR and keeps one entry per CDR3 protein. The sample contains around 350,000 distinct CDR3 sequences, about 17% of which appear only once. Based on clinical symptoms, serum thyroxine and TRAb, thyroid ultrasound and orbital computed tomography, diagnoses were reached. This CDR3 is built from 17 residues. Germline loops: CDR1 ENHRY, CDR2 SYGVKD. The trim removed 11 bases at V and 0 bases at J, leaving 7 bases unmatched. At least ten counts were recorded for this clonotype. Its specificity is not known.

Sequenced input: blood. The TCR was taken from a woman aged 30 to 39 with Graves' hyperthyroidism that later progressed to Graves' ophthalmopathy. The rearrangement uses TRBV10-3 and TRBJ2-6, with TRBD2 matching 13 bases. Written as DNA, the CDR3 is TGTGCCGTCGGGACTAGCGGGGTCAACTCTGGGGCCAACGTCCTGACTTTC. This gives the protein CAVGTSGVNSGANVLTF.